A selection of T cell receptor beta chains follows, all from one sample in a study of control samples from healthy donors and cancer patients. Profiling relied on immunoSEQ multiplex PCR, and the TCRdb table lists in-frame clones only, not all of them. The sample shows about 140,000 clones, roughly nine tenths of them seen only once. Sequences were obtained from blood. The receptors originated from a woman aged 30 to 39 in good health. CDR3s include the opening cysteine and the closing phenylalanine or tryptophan. D genes are given only for firm matches. Some rows mark clone size as missing; the rest say once, few, many or name a class of expanded clone.

-	TRBV5-1	-	TRBJ1-3	TGCGCCAGCAGCTTGCAAGGAACTGGAAACACCATATATTTT	CASSLQGTGNTIYF
once	TRBV11-2	TRBD1	TRBJ1-2	TGTGCCAGCAGCGCCTACTCCGGGACAGCCCTTGAGGGCTACACCTTC	CASSAYSGTALEGYTF
-	TRBV2	-	TRBJ1-2	TGTGCCAGCAGTGAATCAGGCTATGGCTACACCTTC	CASSESGYGYTF
-	TRBV5-4	TRBD1	TRBJ2-2	TGTGCCAGCAGCCAGACAGGGACGAACACCGGGGAGCTGTTTTTT	CASSQTGTNTGELFF
-	TRBV5-8	-	TRBJ2-7	TGTGCCAGCAGCCGAGCCGCCGGGACTGGCTACGAGCAGTACTTC	CASSRAAGTGYEQYF
few	TRBV19	-	TRBJ1-5	TGTGCCAGTGGAACAGGGAAAAATCAGCCCCAGCATTTT	CASGTGKNQPQHF
-	TRBV5-1	-	TRBJ2-1	TGCGCCAGCAGCTGGACCCACAATGAGCAGTTCTTC	CASSWTHNEQFF
-	TRBV18	TRBD1	TRBJ2-2	TGTGCCAGCTCACCGGGACAGCCTTCGAACACCGGGGAGCTGTTTTTT	CASSPGQPSNTGELFF
-	TRBV9	TRBD2	TRBJ2-1	TGTGCCAGCAGCGTAGAACCAGCGGGAGCGATCGGATCCAATGAGCAGTTCTTC	CASSVEPAGAIGSNEQFF
-	TRBV30	-	TRBJ1-1	TGTGCCTGGAGTCCAGATCACGCGGGGCCTGAAGCTTTCTTT	CAWSPDHAGPEAFF
-	TRBV14	-	TRBJ1-6	TGTGCCAGCAGCCAAGCGGGGTTATCAAATTCACCCCTCCACTTT	CASSQAGLSNSPLHF
-	TRBV24-1	TRBD1	TRBJ1-2	TGTGCCACCAGTGAAGGGACAGATTCCAACTATGGCTACACCTTC	CATSEGTDSNYGYTF
-	TRBV15	-	TRBJ1-2	TGTGCCACCGGGTCCAGGACAGCCCCTCTGAGAGGCTACACCTTC	CATGSRTAPLRGYTF
-	TRBV4-2	-	TRBJ2-2	TGTGCCAGCAGCCAAGAACCTAGCGCGAACACCGGGGAGCTGTTTTTT	CASSQEPSANTGELFF
-	TRBV6-5	-	TRBJ1-1	TGTGCCAGCAGTTGGGACCCCAAGAACACTGAAGCTTTCTTT	CASSWDPKNTEAFF
-	TRBV3-1/TRBV3-2	-	TRBJ2-7	TGTGCCAGCAGCCATGCCGGTTACGAGCAGTACTTC	CASSHAGYEQYF
-	TRBV10-3	TRBD1	TRBJ1-1	TGTGCCATCAGTGCATCGAAGGACAGGGTCGGGACAACTGAAGCTTTCTTT	CAISASKDRVGTTEAFF
-	TRBV7-2	-	TRBJ2-1	TGTGCCAGCAGCTTAAGAGGGGGCGGGACCTACTACAATGAGCAGTTCTTC	CASSLRGGGTYYNEQFF